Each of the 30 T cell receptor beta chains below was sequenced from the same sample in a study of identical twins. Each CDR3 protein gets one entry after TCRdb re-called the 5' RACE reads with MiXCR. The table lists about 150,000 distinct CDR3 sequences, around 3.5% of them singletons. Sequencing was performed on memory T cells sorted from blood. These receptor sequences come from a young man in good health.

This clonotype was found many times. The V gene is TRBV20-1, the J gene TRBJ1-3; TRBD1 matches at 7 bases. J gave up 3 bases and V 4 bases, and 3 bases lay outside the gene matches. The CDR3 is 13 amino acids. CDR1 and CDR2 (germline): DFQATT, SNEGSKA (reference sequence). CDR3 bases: TGCAGTGCTACACACAGGGGTGGAAACACCATATATTTT. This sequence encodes CSATHRGGNTIYF.

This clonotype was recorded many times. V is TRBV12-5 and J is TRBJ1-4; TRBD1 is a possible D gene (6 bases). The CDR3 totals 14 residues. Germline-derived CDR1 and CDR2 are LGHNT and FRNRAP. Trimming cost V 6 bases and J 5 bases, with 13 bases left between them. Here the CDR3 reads CASGKDSRNEKLFF. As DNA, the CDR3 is TGTGCTAGTGGAAAGGACAGCCGCAATGAAAAACTGTTTTTT.

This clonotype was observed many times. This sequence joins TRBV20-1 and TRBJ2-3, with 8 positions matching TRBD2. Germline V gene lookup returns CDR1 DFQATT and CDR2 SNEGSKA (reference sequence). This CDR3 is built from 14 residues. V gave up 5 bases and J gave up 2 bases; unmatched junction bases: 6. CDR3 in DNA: TGCAGTGCTTCGAGCGGGAGCCACACAGATACGCAGTATTTT. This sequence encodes CSASSGSHTDTQYF.

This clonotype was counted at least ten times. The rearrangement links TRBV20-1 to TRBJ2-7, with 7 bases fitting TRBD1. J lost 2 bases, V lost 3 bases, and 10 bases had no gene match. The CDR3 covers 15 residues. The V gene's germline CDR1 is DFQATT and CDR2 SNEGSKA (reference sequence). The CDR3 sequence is CSARIIQGNPYEQYF. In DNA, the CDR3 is TGCAGTGCTAGGATAATACAGGGGAATCCCTACGAGCAGTACTTC.

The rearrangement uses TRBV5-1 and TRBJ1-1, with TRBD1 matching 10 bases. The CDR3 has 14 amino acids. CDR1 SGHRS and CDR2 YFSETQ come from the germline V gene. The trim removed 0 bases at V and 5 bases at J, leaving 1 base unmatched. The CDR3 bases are TGCGCCAGCAGCTTGGAGGACAGGGGGACTGAAGCTTTCTTT. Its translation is CASSLEDRGTEAFF.

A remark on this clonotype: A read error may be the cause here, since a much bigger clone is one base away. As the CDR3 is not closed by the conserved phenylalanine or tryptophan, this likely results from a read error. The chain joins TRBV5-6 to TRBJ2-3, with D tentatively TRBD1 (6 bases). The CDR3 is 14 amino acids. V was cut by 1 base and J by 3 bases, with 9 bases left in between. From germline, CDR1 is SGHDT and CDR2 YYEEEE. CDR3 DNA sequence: TGTGCCAGCAGCTTGAGGCAGGGGACAGATACGCAGTATTAT. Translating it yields CASSLRQGTDTQYY.

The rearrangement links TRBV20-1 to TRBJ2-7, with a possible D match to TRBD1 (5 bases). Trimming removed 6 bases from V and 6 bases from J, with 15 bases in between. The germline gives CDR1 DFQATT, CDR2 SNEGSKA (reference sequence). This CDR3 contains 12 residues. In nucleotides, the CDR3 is TGCAGTGCCGCCGGTCCCCAGGGCGAGCAGTACGTC. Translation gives CSAAGPQGEQYV.

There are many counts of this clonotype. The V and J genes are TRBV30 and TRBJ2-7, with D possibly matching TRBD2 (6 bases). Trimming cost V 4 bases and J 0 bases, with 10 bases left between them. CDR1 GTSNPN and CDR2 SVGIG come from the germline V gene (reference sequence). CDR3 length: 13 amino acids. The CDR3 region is CAWKAGDSYEQYF. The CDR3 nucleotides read TGTGCCTGGAAAGCGGGTGACTCCTACGAGCAGTACTTC.

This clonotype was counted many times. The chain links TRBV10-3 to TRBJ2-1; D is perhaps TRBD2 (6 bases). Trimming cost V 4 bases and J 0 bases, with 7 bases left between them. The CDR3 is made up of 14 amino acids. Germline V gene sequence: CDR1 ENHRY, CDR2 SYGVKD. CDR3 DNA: TGTGCCATCAGTGCGGGGGACTCCTACAATGAGCAGTTCTTC. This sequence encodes CAISAGDSYNEQFF.

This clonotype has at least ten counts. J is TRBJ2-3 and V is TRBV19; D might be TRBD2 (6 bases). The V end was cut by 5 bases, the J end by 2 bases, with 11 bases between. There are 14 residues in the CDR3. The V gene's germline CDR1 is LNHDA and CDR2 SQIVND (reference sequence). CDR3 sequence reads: CASSHLAATDTQYF. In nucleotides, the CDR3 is TGTGCCAGTAGTCATTTAGCGGCCACAGATACGCAGTATTTT.

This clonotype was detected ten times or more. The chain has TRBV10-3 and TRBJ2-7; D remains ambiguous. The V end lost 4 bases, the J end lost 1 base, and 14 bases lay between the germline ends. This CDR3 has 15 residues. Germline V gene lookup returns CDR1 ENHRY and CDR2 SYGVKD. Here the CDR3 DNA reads TGTGCCATCAGTGGGCAATTGGGCGTATCCTACGAGCAGTACGTC. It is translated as CAISGQLGVSYEQYV.

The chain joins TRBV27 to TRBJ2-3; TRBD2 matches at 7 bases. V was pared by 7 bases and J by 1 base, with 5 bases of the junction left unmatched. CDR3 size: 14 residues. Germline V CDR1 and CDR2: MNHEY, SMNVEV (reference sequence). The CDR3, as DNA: TGTGCCAGCACCCGGGACTACTGCACAGATACGCAGTATTTT. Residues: CASTRDYCTDTQYF.

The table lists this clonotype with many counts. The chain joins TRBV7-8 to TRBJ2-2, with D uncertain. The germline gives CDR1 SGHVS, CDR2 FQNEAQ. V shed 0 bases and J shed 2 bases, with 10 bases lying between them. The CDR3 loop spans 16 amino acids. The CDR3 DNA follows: TGTGCCAGCAGCTTAGCTAGTCCCACAAACACCGGGGAGCTGTTTTTT. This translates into CASSLASPTNTGELFF. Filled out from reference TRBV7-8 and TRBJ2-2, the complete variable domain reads GAGVSQSPRYKVAKRGQDVALRCDPISGHVSLFWYQQALGQGPEFLTYFQNEAQLDKSGLPSDRFFAERPEGSVSTLKIQRTQQEDSAVYLCASSLASPTNTGELFFGEGSRLTVL.

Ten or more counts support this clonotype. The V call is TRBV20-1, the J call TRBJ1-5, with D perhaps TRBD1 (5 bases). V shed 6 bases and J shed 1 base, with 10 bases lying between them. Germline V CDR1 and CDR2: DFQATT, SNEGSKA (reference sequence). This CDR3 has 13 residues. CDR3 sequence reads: CSARGDSNQPQHF. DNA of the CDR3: TGCAGTGCGAGGGGCGACAGCAATCAGCCCCAGCATTTT.

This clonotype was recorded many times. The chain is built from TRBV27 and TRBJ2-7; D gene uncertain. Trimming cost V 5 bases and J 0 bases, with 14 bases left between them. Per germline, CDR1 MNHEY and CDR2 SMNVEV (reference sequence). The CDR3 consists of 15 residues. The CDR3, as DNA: TGTGCCAGCAGTCCCATTGCCCTCAACTCCTACGAGCAGTACTTC. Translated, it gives CASSPIALNSYEQYF.

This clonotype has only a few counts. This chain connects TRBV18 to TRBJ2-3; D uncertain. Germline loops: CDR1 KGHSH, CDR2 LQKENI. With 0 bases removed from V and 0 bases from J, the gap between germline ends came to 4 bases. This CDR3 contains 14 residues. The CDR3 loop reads CASSPPISTDTQYF. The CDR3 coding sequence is TGTGCCAGCTCACCACCGATAAGCACAGATACGCAGTATTTT.

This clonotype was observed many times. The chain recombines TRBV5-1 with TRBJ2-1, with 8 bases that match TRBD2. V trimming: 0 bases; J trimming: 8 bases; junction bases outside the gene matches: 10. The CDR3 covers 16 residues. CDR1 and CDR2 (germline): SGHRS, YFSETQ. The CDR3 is CASSLERLAWRDEQFF. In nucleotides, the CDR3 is TGCGCCAGCAGCTTGGAAAGACTAGCGTGGAGGGATGAGCAGTTCTTC. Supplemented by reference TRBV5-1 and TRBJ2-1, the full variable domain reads KAGVTQTPRYLIKTRGQQVTLSCSPISGHRSVSWYQQTPGQGLQFLFEYFSETQRNKGNFPGRFSGRQFSNSRSEMNVSTLELGDSALYLCASSLERLAWRDEQFFGPGTRLTVL.

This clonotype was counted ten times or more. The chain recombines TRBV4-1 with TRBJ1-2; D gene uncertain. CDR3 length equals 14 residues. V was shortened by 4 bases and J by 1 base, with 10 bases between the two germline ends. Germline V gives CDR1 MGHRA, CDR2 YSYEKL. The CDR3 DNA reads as TGCGCCAGCAGCCCGGCGGATTTTAACTATGGCTACACCTTC. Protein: CASSPADFNYGYTF.

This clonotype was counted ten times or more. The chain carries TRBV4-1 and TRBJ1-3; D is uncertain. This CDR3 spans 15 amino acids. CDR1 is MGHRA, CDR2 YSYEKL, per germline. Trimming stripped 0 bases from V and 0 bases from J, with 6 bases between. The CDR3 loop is CASSQDSNSGNTIYF. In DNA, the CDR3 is TGCGCCAGCAGCCAAGATTCCAACTCTGGAAACACCATATATTTT.

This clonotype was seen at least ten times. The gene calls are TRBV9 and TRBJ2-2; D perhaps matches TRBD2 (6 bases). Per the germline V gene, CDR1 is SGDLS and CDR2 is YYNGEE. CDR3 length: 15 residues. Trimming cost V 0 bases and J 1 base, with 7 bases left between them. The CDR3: CASSVGGENTGELFF. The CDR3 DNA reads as TGTGCCAGCAGCGTAGGGGGGGAGAACACCGGGGAGCTGTTTTTT.

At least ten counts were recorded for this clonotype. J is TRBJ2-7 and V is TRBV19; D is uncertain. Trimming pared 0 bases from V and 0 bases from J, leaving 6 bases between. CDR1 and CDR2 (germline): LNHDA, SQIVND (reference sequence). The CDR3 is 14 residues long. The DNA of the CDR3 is TGTGCCAGTAGTATAGATCACACCTCCTACGAGCAGTACTTC. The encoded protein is CASSIDHTSYEQYF.

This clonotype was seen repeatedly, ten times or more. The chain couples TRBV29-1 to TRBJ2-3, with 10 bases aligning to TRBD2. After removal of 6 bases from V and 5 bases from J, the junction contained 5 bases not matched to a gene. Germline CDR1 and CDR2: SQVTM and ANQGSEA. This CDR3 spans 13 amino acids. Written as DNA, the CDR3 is TGCAGCGTACCGGGACTAGCGCTAGATACGCAGTATTTT. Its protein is CSVPGLALDTQYF.

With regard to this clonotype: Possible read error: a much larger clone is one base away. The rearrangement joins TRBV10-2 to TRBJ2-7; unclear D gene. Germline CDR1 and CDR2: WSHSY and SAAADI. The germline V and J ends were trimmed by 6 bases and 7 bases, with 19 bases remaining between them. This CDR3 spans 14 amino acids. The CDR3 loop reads CASRVDGPSGEQYF. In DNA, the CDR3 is TGCGCCAGCAGGGTGGACGGGCCATCTGGGGAGCAGTACTTC.

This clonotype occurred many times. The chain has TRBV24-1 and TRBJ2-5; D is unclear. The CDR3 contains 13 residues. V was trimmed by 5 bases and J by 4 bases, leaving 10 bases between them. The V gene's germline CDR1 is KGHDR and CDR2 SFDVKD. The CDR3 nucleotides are TGTGCCACCAGTGCTCCAGCCCGAGAGACCCAGTACTTC. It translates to CATSAPARETQYF.

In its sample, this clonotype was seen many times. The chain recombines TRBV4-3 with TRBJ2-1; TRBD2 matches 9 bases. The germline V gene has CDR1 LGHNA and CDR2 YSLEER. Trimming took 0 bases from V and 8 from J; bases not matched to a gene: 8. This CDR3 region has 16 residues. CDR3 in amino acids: CASSQELRGRGDEQFF. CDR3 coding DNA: TGCGCCAGCAGCCAAGAATTGCGCGGGAGGGGTGATGAGCAGTTCTTC.

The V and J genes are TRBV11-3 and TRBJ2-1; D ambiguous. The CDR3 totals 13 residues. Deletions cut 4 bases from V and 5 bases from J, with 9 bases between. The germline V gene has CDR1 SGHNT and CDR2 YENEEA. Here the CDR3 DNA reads TGTGCCAGCAGCTCCCGACAAAACAATGAGCAGTTCTTC. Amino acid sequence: CASSSRQNNEQFF.

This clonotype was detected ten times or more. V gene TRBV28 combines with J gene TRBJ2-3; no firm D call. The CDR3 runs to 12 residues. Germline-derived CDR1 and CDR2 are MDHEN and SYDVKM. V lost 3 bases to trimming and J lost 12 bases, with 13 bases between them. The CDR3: CASSLGGNAQYF. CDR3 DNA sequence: TGTGCCAGCAGTTTGGGTGGCAACGCCCAGTATTTT.

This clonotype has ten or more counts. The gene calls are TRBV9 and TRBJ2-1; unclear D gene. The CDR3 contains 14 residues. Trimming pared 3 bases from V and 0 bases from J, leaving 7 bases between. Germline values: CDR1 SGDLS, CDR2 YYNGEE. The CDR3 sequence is CASSERTSYNEQFF. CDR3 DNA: TGTGCCAGCAGCGAGAGGACCTCCTACAATGAGCAGTTCTTC. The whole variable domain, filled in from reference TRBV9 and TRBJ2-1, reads DSGVTQTPKHLITATGQRVTLRCSPRSGDLSVYWYQQSLDQGLQFLIQYYNGEERAKGNILERFSAQQFPDLHSELNLSSLELGDSALYFCASSERTSYNEQFFGPGTRLTVL.

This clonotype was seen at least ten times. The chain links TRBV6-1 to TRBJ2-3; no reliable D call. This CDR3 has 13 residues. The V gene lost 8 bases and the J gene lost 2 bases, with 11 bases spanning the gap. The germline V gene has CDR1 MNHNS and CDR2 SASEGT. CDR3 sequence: CASAQEPTDTQYF. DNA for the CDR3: TGTGCCAGCGCCCAGGAACCCACAGATACGCAGTATTTT.

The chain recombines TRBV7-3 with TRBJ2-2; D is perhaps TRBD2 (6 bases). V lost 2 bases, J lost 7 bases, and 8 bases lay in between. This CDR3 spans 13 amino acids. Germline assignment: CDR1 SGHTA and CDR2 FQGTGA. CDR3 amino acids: CASSLSGGGELFF. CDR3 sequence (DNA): TGTGCCAGCAGCTTATCCGGGGGCGGGGAGCTGTTTTTT.